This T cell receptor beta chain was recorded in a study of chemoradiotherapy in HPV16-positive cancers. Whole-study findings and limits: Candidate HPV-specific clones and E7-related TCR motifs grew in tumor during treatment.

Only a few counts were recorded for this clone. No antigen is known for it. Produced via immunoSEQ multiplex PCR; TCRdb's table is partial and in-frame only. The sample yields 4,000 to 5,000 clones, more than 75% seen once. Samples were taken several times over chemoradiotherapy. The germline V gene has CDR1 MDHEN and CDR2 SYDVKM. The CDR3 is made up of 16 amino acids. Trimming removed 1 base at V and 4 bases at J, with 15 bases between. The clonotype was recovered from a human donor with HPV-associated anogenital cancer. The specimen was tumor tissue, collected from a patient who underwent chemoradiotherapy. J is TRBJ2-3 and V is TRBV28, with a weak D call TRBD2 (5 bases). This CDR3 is CASSLSEGSGADTQYF. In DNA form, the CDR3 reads TGTGCCAGCAGTTTATCGGAAGGGAGTGGGGCAGATACGCAGTATTTT.